The sequence of this T cell receptor (beta chain) was determined in a study of CD8+ T cells in alopecia areata. Trimming took 3 bases from V and 8 from J; bases not matched to a gene: 15. Germline CDR1 reads GTSNPN; CDR2 reads SVGIG (reference sequence). This CDR3 region has 15 residues. Whole-study results and caveats: Tofacitinib produced a significant decrease in scalp clonality and in expanded CD8+ clones among the top 100.

Points on this clone: Its antigen is not known.

As for treatment: oral pan-JAK inhibitor, 5-10 mg twice daily. After isolation, RNA underwent reverse transcription to generate cDNA as the sequencing template. The table came from immunoSEQ multiplex PCR; TCRdb's copy has only in-frame clones and leaves some out. Of 250,000 to 350,000 clones detected, about 62% appear once; the ten largest clones hold more than 0.85%. The input for sequencing was CD4+ T cells sorted from blood, taken at week 52, from a patient treated with tofacitinib. This clonotype originated in a human donor with alopecia areata. The chain couples TRBV30 to TRBJ1-2; 7 positions match TRBD1. The CDR3 bases are TGTGCCTGGAGATCTGCAGGGGGTGGGTTAAGCGGCTACACCTTC. It encodes CAWRSAGGGLSGYTF. The full variable domain, completed using reference TRBV30 and TRBJ1-2, is SQTIHQWPATLVQPVGSPLSLECTVEGTSNPNLYWYRQAAGRGLQLLFYSVGIGQISSEVPQNLSASRPQDRQFILSSKKLLLSDSGFYLCAWRSAGGGLSGYTFGSGTRLTVV.